This is a list of T cell receptor beta chains from one sample in a study of cytomegalovirus exposure and HLA in healthy donors. Measured with immunoSEQ multiplex PCR; TCRdb has only the in-frame clones, and not every one. The sample yields 100,000 to 150,000 clones, 17% seen once. Sample: PBMCs. The receptors here all came from a female donor in good health and CMV-seropositive. Both conserved end residues are part of each CDR3. Fields, in order: D gene, clone size, V gene, J gene, CDR3 DNA, CDR3 protein. A D gene is named only where the DNA matches it firmly. Only some rows state a clone size, as once, few, many or a class for expanded clones.

D: TRBD1
size: few
V: TRBV19
J: TRBJ1-1
DNA: TGTGCCAGTAATTCAGACAGGGAGCGGTTTGAGACTGAAGCTTTCTTT
CDR3: CASNSDRERFETEAFF

D: TRBD2
size: few
V: TRBV6-4
J: TRBJ2-3
DNA: TGTGCCAGCAAAAGACTAGCGGGAACGAGCACAGATACGCAGTATTTT
CDR3: CASKRLAGTSTDTQYF

D: -
size: -
V: TRBV5-4
J: TRBJ2-5
DNA: TGTGCCAGCAGCATACAGGGCGCGTGGGAGACCCAGTACTTC
CDR3: CASSIQGAWETQYF

D: TRBD1
size: -
V: TRBV29-1
J: TRBJ2-5
DNA: TGCCGTACCCCAGGGGGCGGGAAGGAGACCCAGTACTTC
CDR3: CRTPGGGKETQYF

D: TRBD1
size: -
V: TRBV28
J: TRBJ1-4
DNA: TGTGCCAGCGGGTTTGGGACAGGGGACGAAAAACTGTTTTTT
CDR3: CASGFGTGDEKLFF

D: -
size: few
V: TRBV7-7
J: TRBJ2-7
DNA: TGTGCTAGCAGCTTACCCCCCAGCAGGGACTCCTACGAGCAGTACTTC
CDR3: CASSLPPSRDSYEQYF

D: -
size: -
V: TRBV21-1
J: TRBJ1-5
DNA: TGTGCCAGCAGCAAAGGGGACAGGGGGACCAACAATCAGCCCCAGCATTTT
CDR3: CASSKGDRGTNNQPQHF

D: TRBD2
size: -
V: TRBV29-1
J: TRBJ2-1
DNA: TGCAGCGTTGACCCGGCTAGCGGGAGGGATGAGCAGTTCTTC
CDR3: CSVDPASGRDEQFF

D: -
size: many
V: TRBV7-2
J: TRBJ2-3
DNA: TGTGCCAGCAGCTTAGAAGCTGAGAATACGCAGTATTTT
CDR3: CASSLEAENTQYF

D: -
size: few
V: TRBV19
J: TRBJ2-3
DNA: TGTGCCAGTAGTATTGGAGGGGTCGCTATCCTCACAGATACGCAGTATTTT
CDR3: CASSIGGVAILTDTQYF

D: -
size: few
V: TRBV5-1
J: TRBJ2-5
DNA: TGCGCCAGCAGCTTGCTGGGGGGTCACGGGGGGCTCCAAGAGACCCAGTACTTC
CDR3: CASSLLGGHGGLQETQYF

D: TRBD1
size: -
V: TRBV19
J: TRBJ1-5
DNA: TGTGCCAGTATGACGACAGGGGCGAGGCAGCCCCAGCATTTT
CDR3: CASMTTGARQPQHF

D: -
size: few
V: TRBV28
J: TRBJ2-7
DNA: TGTGCCAGCAGAGACTCAGGGCTGGGCTACGAGCAGTACTTC
CDR3: CASRDSGLGYEQYF

D: TRBD1
size: -
V: TRBV6-5
J: TRBJ1-1
DNA: TGTGCCAGCAGTTACTTACCCTGGACAGGGGGCACTGAAGCTTTCTTT
CDR3: CASSYLPWTGGTEAFF

D: TRBD1
size: few
V: TRBV28
J: TRBJ1-1
DNA: TGTGCCAGCAGCGGACAGGATTTGGGCCCTGAAGCTTTCTTT
CDR3: CASSGQDLGPEAFF

D: TRBD1
size: few
V: TRBV7-6
J: TRBJ1-4
DNA: TGTGCCAGCAGCCAGGGACAGGGGGCCGGGCGAGAAAAACTGTTTTTT
CDR3: CASSQGQGAGREKLFF

D: TRBD2
size: few
V: TRBV2
J: TRBJ2-3
DNA: TGTGCCAGCAGTGTACAGCGGGGAAGCACAGATACGCAGTATTTT
CDR3: CASSVQRGSTDTQYF

D: -
size: -
V: TRBV6-5
J: TRBJ2-2
DNA: TGTGCCAGCAGTGTTCTTTATAACACCGGGGAGCTGTTTTTT
CDR3: CASSVLYNTGELFF

D: -
size: -
V: TRBV15
J: TRBJ2-7
DNA: TGTGCCACCAGCCTCGAGACAGTCCAAGAGCAGTACTTC
CDR3: CATSLETVQEQYF

D: TRBD1
size: -
V: TRBV6-5
J: TRBJ2-5
DNA: TGTGCCAGCAGTTATAGGGGGCTTGTAATCGAGACCCAGTACTTC
CDR3: CASSYRGLVIETQYF

D: -
size: few
V: TRBV6-6
J: TRBJ2-7
DNA: TGTGCCAGCAGTTACTTGTCCCCGGGCTCCTACGAGCAGTACTTC
CDR3: CASSYLSPGSYEQYF

D: -
size: few
V: TRBV7-9
J: TRBJ2-7
DNA: TGTGCCAGCAGTGGTAGCCCCCTCACCTACGAGCAGTACTTC
CDR3: CASSGSPLTYEQYF

D: TRBD2
size: -
V: TRBV29-1
J: TRBJ2-2
DNA: TGCAGCGTCTTCCTTAGCGGGGGGAGGAACACCGGGGAGCTGTTTTTT
CDR3: CSVFLSGGRNTGELFF

D: TRBD2
size: few
V: TRBV5-4
J: TRBJ2-1
DNA: TGTGCCAGCACACAACGGGAGGGTGGCTACAATGAGCAGTTCTTC
CDR3: CASTQREGGYNEQFF

D: -
size: -
V: TRBV28
J: TRBJ1-2
DNA: TGTGCCAGCAGTTTTCAGAGGGAACCGGGACACTGGAAAGATTATGGCTACACCTTC
CDR3: CASSFQREPGHWKDYGYTF

D: TRBD2
size: few
V: TRBV6-5
J: TRBJ2-5
DNA: TGTGCCAGCAGTTACAGTCTAGCGGGAGCCCAAGAGACCCAGTACTTC
CDR3: CASSYSLAGAQETQYF

D: TRBD1
size: -
V: TRBV5-1
J: TRBJ2-1
DNA: TGCGCCAGCAGCTTGGCGGGACAGGGGGCTGGCAATGAGCAGTTCTTC
CDR3: CASSLAGQGAGNEQFF

D: TRBD1
size: -
V: TRBV30
J: TRBJ1-4
DNA: TGTGCCTGGACCCCGGGACAGGGGGGGGAAAAACTGTTTTTT
CDR3: CAWTPGQGGEKLFF

D: -
size: -
V: TRBV28
J: TRBJ1-5
DNA: TGTGCCATCCCGGCCGGGGGGCAAGGGGGTGGGCCCCAGCATTTT
CDR3: CAIPAGGQGGGPQHF